The 11 T cell receptor beta chains presented below share a single source sample, sequenced in a study of monozygotic twins with inflammatory bowel disease. TCRdb re-called the 5' RACE reads and shows each CDR3 protein once, DNA omitted. This listing includes some 440,000 distinct CDR3 sequences. Sequences were obtained from blood. These receptors all stem from a human donor with ulcerative colitis or Crohn's disease, or a healthy co-twin of an affected twin (not recorded which).

The gene calls are TRBV2 and TRBJ2-1; TCRdb returns TRBD1, unconfirmable since there is no DNA. This CDR3 spans 14 amino acids. The germline V gene has CDR1 SNHLY and CDR2 FYNNEI. CDR3: CASSRAVSYNEQFF.

V usage is TRBV5-1 and J usage is TRBJ2-3; the TRBD2 assignment by TCRdb is unverifiable without DNA. The CDR3 runs to 15 residues. CDR1 SGHRS and CDR2 YFSETQ come from the germline V gene. This CDR3 reads CASGLDSGLTDTQYF.

V and J are TRBV5-1 and TRBJ2-1; the D gene TCRdb calls, TRBD1, cannot be checked with no DNA. This CDR3 spans 13 amino acids. Germline CDR1 SGHRS, CDR2 YFSETQ. This CDR3 is CASTQGQSNEQFF.

CDR3: CASTRGQGANTEAFF. The chain has TRBV2 and TRBJ1-1; the D call from TCRdb, TRBD1, cannot be confirmed without DNA. Germline-derived CDR1 and CDR2 are SNHLY and FYNNEI. The CDR3 has 15 amino acids.

This chain connects TRBV6-2 or TRBV6-3 to TRBJ2-5. This CDR3 contains 13 residues. Germline V gene lookup returns CDR1 MNHEY and CDR2 SVGEGT. The CDR3 loop reads CASRPDMTETQYF.

The J gene is TRBJ2-1, the V gene TRBV7-6; TCRdb picks TRBD2, but there is no DNA to check that call. Germline CDR1 is SGHVS and CDR2 is FNYEAQ. This CDR3 is 16 amino acids long. The CDR3 region is CASSLISGASYNEQFF.

The chain combines TRBV5-1 with TRBJ2-2; the TCRdb D gene call, TRBD1, has no DNA to confirm it. The CDR3 is made up of 15 amino acids. The germline V gene has CDR1 SGHRS and CDR2 YFSETQ. CDR3 in amino acids: CASSSYPGAAGKLFF.

The chain joins TRBV5-1 to TRBJ2-1; TCRdb calls TRBD2, which cannot be checked without DNA. This CDR3 has 20 amino acids. From germline, CDR1 is SGHRS and CDR2 YFSETQ. The CDR3 loop is CASSFPGTSGSDSSYNEQFF.

This chain links TRBV12-5 with TRBJ1-1. The V gene's germline CDR1 is LGHNT and CDR2 FRNRAP. The CDR3 runs 12 residues. CDR3 sequence reads: CASGGEAAEAFF.

The CDR3 spells CASSLSGGLVADTQYF. The rearrangement links TRBV27 to TRBJ2-3; there is no DNA to check the TCRdb D call of TRBD2. Germline assignment: CDR1 MNHEY and CDR2 SMNVEV (reference sequence). The CDR3 runs 16 residues.

The V and J genes are TRBV20-1 and TRBJ1-5; absent DNA, TCRdb's TRBD1 call cannot be checked. This CDR3 is 16 amino acids long. Germline V gene data show CDR1 as DFQATT and CDR2 as SNEGSKA (reference sequence). The CDR3 here is CSASIGTGGTNQPQHF.